This T cell receptor beta chain is from a study of OX40 agonist ivuxolimab in advanced cancers. Study details: Males comprised 75% to 90% of the group, whose mean age was approximately 60 years (range 23 to 79).

CDR1 and CDR2 (germline): SGHAT, FQNNGV. This CDR3 has 16 amino acids. Trimming took 4 bases from V and 7 from J; bases not matched to a gene: 12. Sequencing used immunoSEQ multiplex PCR; TCRdb keeps in-frame clones, though not all of them. The table records 65,000 to 95,000 clones, approximately 85% of them present only once. Concerning this clone: Its antigen is currently unknown.

Study-wide findings and caveats: Among the least clonally expanded were partial responders at 0.1-3.0 mg/kg.

Patients had blood sampled at baseline and again on cycle 4 day 1 and cycle 7 day 1. Sequences were derived from CD4+ or CD8+ T cells sorted from blood, sampled in a trial of the OX40 agonist ivuxolimab. The receptor's source is an adult with an advanced solid tumor such as melanoma, head and neck, liver or kidney cancer. The chain employs TRBV11-2 and TRBJ2-7, with 11 bases fitting TRBD2. The chain's CDR3 is CASSSPMPGLAAEQYF. In DNA, the CDR3 is TGTGCCAGCAGCTCCCCAATGCCGGGACTAGCGGCGGAGCAGTACTTC.